The clone carrying this TCR beta chain was observed at least ten times. Its target is unknown. The data derive from a study of CD8 T cells in ankylosing spondylitis. Regarding the study as a whole: Peripheral blood samples showed relatively rare disease-linked clones, and these clones were CD8+. What appeared characteristic of ankylosing spondylitis blood was a TCR beta motif of 7 or 8 highly homologous variants. In synovial fluid and blood from reactive arthritis, some motif variants were previously reported. Disease-linked clones reportedly showed significant enrichment in matched ankylosing spondylitis synovial fluid.

Trimming took 5 bases from V and 1 from J; bases not matched to a gene: 12. The CDR3 spans 17 residues. The germline CDR1 and CDR2 sequences are SGHTA and FQGNSA. Scientists made TCR beta libraries using quantitative 5'-RACE with molecular barcodes. In TCRdb, the 5' RACE reads were re-called with MiXCR into one record per CDR3 protein. The repertoire consists of some 800,000 distinct CDR3 sequences, with approximately 10% occurring once and the leading ten covering less than 0.65%. The sequence derives from a male donor with ankylosing spondylitis. The genes are TRBV7-2 and TRBJ2-7; the match to TRBD1 covers 9 bases. Source material: blood, either unsorted or a sorted T cell fraction (not recorded which). The CDR3 nucleotides read TGTGCCAGCAGCCGACGGACAGGGGAGCGGAGTTCCTACGAGCAGTACTTC. Translated, it gives CASSRRTGERSSYEQYF.